The text below deals with one T cell receptor (beta chain). Primers included in the PCR were 60 Vbeta and 13 Jbeta primers. Sequencing was performed with immunoSEQ multiplex PCR; in TCRdb, only in-frame clones are kept and a portion is missing. Seen here are more than 75,000 clones, 79% observed once, and the top ten hold 14% to 15%. This specimen belongs to a study of cytomegalovirus exposure and HLA in healthy donors. Study information: In an early release, HLA-typed donors contributed 90 million or so unique TCR sequences.

The J segment lost 0 bases and the V segment lost 8 bases, leaving 6 bases of the junction unmatched. The CDR3 spans 13 residues. Germline CDR1 is SQVTM and CDR2 is ANQGSEA. The V and J genes are TRBV29-1 and TRBJ1-1; 7 bases agree with TRBD1. The source of this sequence is a woman aged 40 to 55 in good health and CMV-seropositive. The sequenced sample consisted of PBMCs. This CDR3 reads CSTVGGMNTEAFF. CDR3 bases: TGCAGCACGGTAGGGGGCATGAACACTGAAGCTTTCTTT.